This T cell receptor (beta chain) came from a study of blood T cell repertoires in COVID-19. Study information: Both acute and convalescent COVID-19 samples were obtained from the United States, Italy and Spain. Nucleic acid was either cDNA or gDNA, and it came from T cells, B-cell-depleted T cells, or PBMCs.

V lost 3 bases to trimming and J lost 1 base; unmatched junction nucleotides: 11. This CDR3 is 17 amino acids long. The germline gives CDR1 SGHAT, CDR2 FQNNGV. The assay was immunoSEQ multiplex PCR, and TCRdb's table has in-frame clones only and misses some. The sample lists more than 150,000 clones; 80% were seen once. Participants reported their clinical history, and cohort assignment relied on those reports. The sequencing input was PBMCs or T cells enriched from blood (not recorded which). This clonotype was sampled from a man aged 60 to 75 who had been exposed to COVID-19. The chain has TRBV11-2 and TRBJ2-5; 7 bases fit TRBD2. This CDR3 reads CASSFPTSRNLQETQYF. The CDR3 region has the DNA TGTGCCAGCAGCTTCCCGACTAGCCGCAACCTCCAAGAGACCCAGTACTTC.